This T cell receptor beta chain was captured by sequencing in a study of blood T cell repertoires in COVID-19. The overall study: Material from acute and convalescent COVID-19 was sourced from the United States, Italy and Spain.

V gave up 4 bases and J gave up 8 bases, with 15 bases separating them. The length of the CDR3 is 15 residues. From germline, CDR1 is LGHNA and CDR2 YSLEER. The method was immunoSEQ multiplex PCR; TCRdb's version includes in-frame clones alone and lacks a portion of them. The sample includes some 200,000 clones, around 90% of them seen just once. Participants came from roughly 23 US areas, aged roughly 18 to 95 years. Participants were placed into cohorts based on the clinical history they reported. Two negative PCRs, clearance, or symptom resolution characterized the recovered Cohort 3 donors. This receptor was identified in a woman in her twenties or thirties who had recovered from COVID-19. The chain uses TRBV4-3 and TRBJ1-6; D unresolved. The specimen was PBMCs or T cells enriched from blood (not recorded which). In DNA, the CDR3 is TGCGCCAGCAGCCTCTCGGTCGCCGGGGATTCACCCCTCCACTTT. Its translation: CASSLSVAGDSPLHF.